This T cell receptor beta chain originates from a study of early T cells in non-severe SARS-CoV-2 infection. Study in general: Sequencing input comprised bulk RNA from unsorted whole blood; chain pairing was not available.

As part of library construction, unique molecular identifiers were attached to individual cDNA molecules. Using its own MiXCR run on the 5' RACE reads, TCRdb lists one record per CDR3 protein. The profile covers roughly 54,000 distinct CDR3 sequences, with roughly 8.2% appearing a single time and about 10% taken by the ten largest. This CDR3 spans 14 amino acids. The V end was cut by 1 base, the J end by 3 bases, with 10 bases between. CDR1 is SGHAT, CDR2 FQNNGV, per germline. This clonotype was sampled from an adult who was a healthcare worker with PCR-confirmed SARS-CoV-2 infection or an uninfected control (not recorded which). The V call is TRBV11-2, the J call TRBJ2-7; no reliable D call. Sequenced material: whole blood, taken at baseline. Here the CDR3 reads CASSLAVASYEQYF. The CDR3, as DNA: TGTGCCAGCAGCTTAGCTGTGGCGAGCTACGAGCAGTACTTC. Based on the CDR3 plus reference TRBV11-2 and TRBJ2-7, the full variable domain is EAGVAQSPRYKIIEKRQSVAFWCNPISGHATLYWYQQILGQGPKLLIQFQNNGVVDDSQLPKDRFSAERLKGVDSTLKIQPAKLEDSAVYLCASSLAVASYEQYFGPGTRLTVT.